A single T cell receptor (beta chain) is shown here with its context. This sample was included in a study of CD4 and CD8 cells across lung adenocarcinoma regions. TCRdb recomputed calls from the PCR reads with MiXCR, one row per CDR3 protein. The sample has about 20,000 distinct CDR3 sequences; about half are singletons. V lost 3 bases and J lost 5, with 15 bases in between. The CDR3 covers 15 residues. Germline V gene data show CDR1 as SGHVS and CDR2 as FQNEAQ. Donors had localized lung adenocarcinoma, a non-small cell lung cancer. The receptor's source is a female donor with lung adenocarcinoma. The CD4 and CD8 labels of this study may be unreliable. The material sequenced was CD8+ T cells from the center of a lung tumor. This chain joins TRBV7-8 and TRBJ2-3, with D perhaps matching TRBD2 (6 bases). In DNA, the CDR3 is TGTGCCAGCAGCTTGGGCGGCGGGGCCCAAGATACGCAGTATTTT. Its translation: CASSLGGGAQDTQYF.